This T cell receptor (beta chain) was captured by sequencing in a study of molecular identifiers for immune sequencing clone quantification. Turning to the study itself: Naive CD8 cell RNA, from roughly 20,000 or 100,000 cells, was split five ways in replicates, with four sequenced. Points from the study as a whole: Clone sizes could be underestimated for highly expanded clones when identical TCR molecules share a barcode. Reportedly, one cell's Jurkat TCR RNA was detected within 1,200,000 naive CD8 cells.

The CDR3 length is 19 residues. After removal of 1 base from V and 3 bases from J, the junction contained 16 bases not matched to a gene. Germline V CDR1 and CDR2: SGHTA, FQGNSA. Both previously described methods and listed TCR primers were employed to make bulk TCR libraries. TCRdb called the PCR reads again in MiXCR, with one record for every CDR3 protein. The sample lists just over 35,000 distinct CDR3 sequences, over 15% occurring once. This clonotype was detected many times. Antigen specificity is unknown. J is TRBJ2-5 and V is TRBV7-2, with 8 bases fitting TRBD2. This TCR came from a human donor in good health. Some libraries in this study had Jurkat cell RNA spiked in. Material: naive CD8+ T cells from blood, with Jurkat cell RNA spiked in. The subset: FACS-sorted CD8+CD4-CCR7+CD45RA+ naive T cells. The CDR3 bases are TGTGCCAGCAGCTTAGACCCCCTAGCCGGGGGGGGTATCGAAGAGACCCAGTACTTC. Encoded protein: CASSLDPLAGGGIEETQYF.